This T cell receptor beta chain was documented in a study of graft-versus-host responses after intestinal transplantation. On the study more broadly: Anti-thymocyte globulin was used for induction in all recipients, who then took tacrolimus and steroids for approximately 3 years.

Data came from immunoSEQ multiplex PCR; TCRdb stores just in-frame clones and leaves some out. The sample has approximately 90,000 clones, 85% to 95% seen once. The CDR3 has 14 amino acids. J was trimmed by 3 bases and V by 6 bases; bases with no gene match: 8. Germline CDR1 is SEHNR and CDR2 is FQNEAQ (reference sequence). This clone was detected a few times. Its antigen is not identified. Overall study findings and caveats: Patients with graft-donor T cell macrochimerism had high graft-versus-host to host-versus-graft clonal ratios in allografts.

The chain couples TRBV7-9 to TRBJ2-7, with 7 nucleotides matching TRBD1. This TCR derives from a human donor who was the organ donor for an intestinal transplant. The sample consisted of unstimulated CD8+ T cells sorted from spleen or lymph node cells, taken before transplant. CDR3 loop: CASRGPGTDYEQYF. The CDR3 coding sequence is TGTGCCAGCAGGGGGCCCGGGACAGACTACGAGCAGTACTTC.